The 5 T cell receptor beta chains in this list originate from one sample, sequenced in a study of blood T cell repertoires in COVID-19. Assay: immunoSEQ multiplex PCR; the TCRdb copy retains only in-frame clones and omits some. The repertoire includes approximately 140,000 clones, 84% of them detected once, and about 8.1% sits in the top ten. What was sequenced was peripheral blood. The source is a man aged 30-40 years with COVID-19, enrolled during active disease.

The V and J genes are TRBV25-1 and TRBJ2-7; 14 bases fit TRBD2. Germline assignment: CDR1 MGHDK and CDR2 SYGVNS. This CDR3 comprises 16 residues. The ends lost 3 bases at V and 5 bases at J; junction bases unmatched: 6. The chain's CDR3 is CASSEGGTSGSHEQYF. The CDR3 DNA is TGTGCCAGCAGTGAGGGGGGGACTAGCGGGAGCCACGAGCAGTACTTC.

The chain links TRBV12-1 to TRBJ2-7; TRBD2, the table's D call, was not compared with the DNA. TRBV12-1 is reported as a pseudogene. CDR3 length: 16 amino acids. This chain's CDR3 is CAHRVAGGLRGYEQYF. The CDR3 DNA reads TGTGCCCACCGAGTGGCGGGAGGGCTGCGGGGCTACGAGCAGTACTTC.

The gene calls are TRBV27 and TRBJ1-1, with D perhaps TRBD1 (5 bases). In germline, CDR1 is MNHEY, CDR2 SMNVEV (reference sequence). The ends were cut back, 7 bases at V and 0 bases at J, with 12 bases in the middle. CDR3 size: 14 residues. CDR3 loop: CASTDSRMNTEAFF. The CDR3 DNA reads as TGTGCCAGCACCGACAGCCGCATGAACACTGAAGCTTTCTTT.

The chain recombines TRBV19 with TRBJ2-1, with D unresolved. CDR3 size: 15 residues. Germline-derived CDR1 and CDR2 are LNHDA and SQIVND (reference sequence). The ends were cut back, 5 bases at V and 7 bases at J, with 18 bases in the middle. The CDR3 DNA sequence: TGTGCCAGTAGTTTCACGGTAGGTGCAGCGAATGAGCAGTTCTTC. Amino acids: CASSFTVGAANEQFF.

The chain employs TRBV6-5 and TRBJ2-3; the D gene is possibly TRBD2 (6 bases). V shed 4 bases and J shed 0 bases, with 11 bases lying between them. The CDR3 has 15 residues. Germline CDR1 and CDR2: MNHEY and SVGAGI. The CDR3 region has the DNA TGTGCCAGCAGTTGGGGCGGGGTTAGCACAGATACGCAGTATTTT. As protein: CASSWGGVSTDTQYF.